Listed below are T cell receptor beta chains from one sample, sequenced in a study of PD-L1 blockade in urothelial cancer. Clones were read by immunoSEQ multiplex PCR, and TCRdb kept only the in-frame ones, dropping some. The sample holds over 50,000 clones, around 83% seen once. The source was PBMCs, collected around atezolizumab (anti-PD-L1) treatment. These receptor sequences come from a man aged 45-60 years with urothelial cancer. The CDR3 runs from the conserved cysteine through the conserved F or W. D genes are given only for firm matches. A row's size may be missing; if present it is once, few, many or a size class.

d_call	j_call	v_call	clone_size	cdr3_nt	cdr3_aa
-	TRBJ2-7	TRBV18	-	TGTGCCAGCTCACCCGGGGGTAGCACCGAGCAGTACTTC	CASSPGGSTEQYF
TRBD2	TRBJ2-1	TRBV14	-	TGTGCCAGCAGCCAAGCTAGCGGGAATGTCCTGGGTGAGCAGTTCTTC	CASSQASGNVLGEQFF
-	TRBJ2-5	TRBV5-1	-	TGCGCCAGCAGCTTGGGTGCAGGGGTCGAGGAGACCCAGTACTTC	CASSLGAGVEETQYF
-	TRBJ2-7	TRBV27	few	TGTGCCAGCAGTATCGGTTTTTCCTACGAGCAGTACTTC	CASSIGFSYEQYF
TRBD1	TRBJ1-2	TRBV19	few	TGTGCCAGTAGGGGGACAGGGGGCAACGACTATGGCTACACCTTC	CASRGTGGNDYGYTF
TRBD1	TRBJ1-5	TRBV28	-	TGTGCCAGCAGTTTACCTCCTAAACTACAGGGGGCGGGGAGCAATCAGCCCCAGCATTTT	CASSLPPKLQGAGSNQPQHF
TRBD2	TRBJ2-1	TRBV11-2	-	TGTGCCAGCAGCTTATTTTATGGGACTAGCGGGAGCAATGAGCAGTTCTTC	CASSLFYGTSGSNEQFF
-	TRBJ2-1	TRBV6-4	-	TGTGCCAGCAGTGACCGGGACTACAATGAGCAGTTCTTC	CASSDRDYNEQFF
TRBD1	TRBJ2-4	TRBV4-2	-	TGTGCCAGCACCCCCGGGACAGGGGCCAAAAACATTCAGTACTTC	CASTPGTGAKNIQYF
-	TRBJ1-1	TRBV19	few	TGTGCCAGTAGGAGCCCGGGGAGTACTGAAGCTTTCTTT	CASRSPGSTEAFF
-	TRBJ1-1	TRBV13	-	TGTGCCAGCAGCTTAGAGGAGCGATCGGGGGCTTTCTTT	CASSLEERSGAFF